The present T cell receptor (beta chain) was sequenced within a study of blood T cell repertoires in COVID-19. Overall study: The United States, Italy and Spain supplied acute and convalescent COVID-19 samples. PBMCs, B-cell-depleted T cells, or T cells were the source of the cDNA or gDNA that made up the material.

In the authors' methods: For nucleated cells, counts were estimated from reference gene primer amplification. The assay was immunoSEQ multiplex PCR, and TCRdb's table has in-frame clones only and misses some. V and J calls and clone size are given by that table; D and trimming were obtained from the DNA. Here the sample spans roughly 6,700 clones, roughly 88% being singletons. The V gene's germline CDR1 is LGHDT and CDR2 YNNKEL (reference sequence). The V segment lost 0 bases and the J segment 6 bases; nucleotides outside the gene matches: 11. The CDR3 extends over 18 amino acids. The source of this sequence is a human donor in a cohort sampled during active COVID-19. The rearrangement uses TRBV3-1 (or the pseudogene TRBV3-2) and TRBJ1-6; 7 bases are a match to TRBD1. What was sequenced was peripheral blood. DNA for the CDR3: TGTGCCAGCAGCCAAGATCGGGGTAGGGGGCGATCTAATTCACCCCTCCACTTT. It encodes CASSQDRGRGRSNSPLHF.